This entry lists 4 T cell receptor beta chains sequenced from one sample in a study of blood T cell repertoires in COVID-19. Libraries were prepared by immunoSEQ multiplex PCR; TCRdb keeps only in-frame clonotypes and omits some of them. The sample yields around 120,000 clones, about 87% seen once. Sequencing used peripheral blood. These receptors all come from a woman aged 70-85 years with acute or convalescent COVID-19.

The CDR3 DNA follows: TGTGCCAGCATACAGGGTTCAGGTTCACCCCTCCACTTT. This encodes CASIQGSGSPLHF. The genes are TRBV12-3 or TRBV12-4 and TRBJ1-6; weak D call: TRBD1 (6 bases). The length of the CDR3 is 13 residues. V shed 7 bases and J shed 9 bases, with 13 bases lying between them.

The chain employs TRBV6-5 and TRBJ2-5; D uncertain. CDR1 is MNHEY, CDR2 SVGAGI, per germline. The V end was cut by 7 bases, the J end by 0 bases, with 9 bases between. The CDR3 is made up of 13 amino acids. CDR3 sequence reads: CASNGRYQETQYF. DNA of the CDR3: TGTGCCAGCAATGGCAGGTACCAAGAGACCCAGTACTTC.

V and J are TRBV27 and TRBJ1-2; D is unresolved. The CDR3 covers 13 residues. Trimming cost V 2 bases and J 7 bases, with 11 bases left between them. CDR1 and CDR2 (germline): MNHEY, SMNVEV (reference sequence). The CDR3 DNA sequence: TGTGCCAGCAGTTTAAGTACAGCCTTTGGCTACACCTTC. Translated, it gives CASSLSTAFGYTF.

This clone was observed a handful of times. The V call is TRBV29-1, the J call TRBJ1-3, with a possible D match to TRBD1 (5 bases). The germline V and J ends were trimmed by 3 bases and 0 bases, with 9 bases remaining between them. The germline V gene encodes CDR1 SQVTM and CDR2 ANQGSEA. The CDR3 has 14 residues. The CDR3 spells CSVEVDSSGNTIYF. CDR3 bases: TGCAGCGTTGAGGTTGACAGCTCTGGAAACACCATATATTTT.